The clone carrying this T cell receptor beta chain was seen repeatedly, ten times or more. Through a sample-barcoded 5' primer and a J-beta primer mix, a second PCR was run for roughly 6 to 11 cycles. TCRdb ran MiXCR on the 5' RACE reads and lists one entry per CDR3 protein. The table lists 800,000 to 950,000 distinct CDR3 sequences, roughly 28% of them singletons, with 10% to 13% in the top ten. The data originate from a study of blood T cells in healthy people across ages. V gave up 1 base and J gave up 12 bases, with 10 bases separating them. The CDR3 covers 11 residues. The germline V gene encodes CDR1 SEHNR and CDR2 FQNEAQ (reference sequence). These data were also filed under a second study, of T cells of mothers and their children.

This chain connects TRBV7-9 to TRBJ2-7; a weak D match, TRBD1 (5 bases). This receptor was taken from a woman between 40 and 50 years old in good health. Sequenced material: blood. CDR3 DNA sequence: TGTGCCAGCAGCTTAGGTCAGGGCCTGTACTTC. This gives the protein CASSLGQGLYF.